The rows below give T cell receptor beta chains drawn from one sample of a study of beta chain features in type 1 diabetes. Here immunoSEQ multiplex PCR was the method, and the copy in TCRdb shows in-frame clones only, minus some. This sample carries under 250,000 clones, 14% of them seen once, and the ten largest clones take roughly 0.02%. What was sequenced was naive CD4+ T cells from blood. The receptors derive from a man aged 25-45 years with type 1 diabetes. Each CDR3 is given with its conserved first and last residue. D genes are given only for firm matches. Not all rows give a size; the values are once, few, many and, for expanded clones, a class.

j_gene: TRBJ2-3
abundance: once
d_gene: .
v_gene: TRBV6-4
CDR3nt: TGTGCCAACACAGTTAGCGGCACAGATACGCAGTATTTT
CDR3aa: CANTVSGTDTQYF

j_gene: TRBJ2-1
abundance: few
d_gene: .
v_gene: TRBV18
CDR3nt: TGTGCCAGCTCACCTGAGAGCGACAATGAGCAGTTCTTC
CDR3aa: CASSPESDNEQFF

j_gene: TRBJ1-2
abundance: .
d_gene: .
v_gene: TRBV15
CDR3nt: TGTGCCACCAGCAGAGATAGGGGCCTTAACTATGGCTACACCTTC
CDR3aa: CATSRDRGLNYGYTF

j_gene: TRBJ1-5
abundance: .
d_gene: .
v_gene: TRBV18
CDR3nt: TGTGCCAGCTCACCAGGGGGGACTCAGCCCCAGCATTTT
CDR3aa: CASSPGGTQPQHF

j_gene: TRBJ2-2
abundance: .
d_gene: .
v_gene: TRBV7-2
CDR3nt: TGTGCCAGCAGCCCGTCCACCGGGGAGCTGTTTTTT
CDR3aa: CASSPSTGELFF

j_gene: TRBJ1-1
abundance: .
d_gene: .
v_gene: TRBV9
CDR3nt: TGTGCCAGCAGCGTAGCTACTGGGGGGTACGCTTTCTTT
CDR3aa: CASSVATGGYAFF

j_gene: TRBJ2-5
abundance: few
d_gene: TRBD1
v_gene: TRBV2
CDR3nt: TGTGCCAGCAGTGGGGGGACAGGGTATGAGACCCAGTACTTC
CDR3aa: CASSGGTGYETQYF

j_gene: TRBJ2-6
abundance: .
d_gene: .
v_gene: TRBV4-2
CDR3nt: TGTGCCAGCAGCCAGGCCCAGGGCTCCCTCTCTGGGGCCAACGTCCTGACTTTC
CDR3aa: CASSQAQGSLSGANVLTF

j_gene: TRBJ2-1
abundance: few
d_gene: TRBD2
v_gene: TRBV18
CDR3nt: TGTGCCAGCTCACCGGGCGGGAGCTCCTACAATGAGCAGTTCTTC
CDR3aa: CASSPGGSSYNEQFF

j_gene: TRBJ1-4
abundance: .
d_gene: .
v_gene: TRBV30
CDR3nt: TGTGCCTGGAGTGGCTTGGGAGTTGGGGAAAAACTGTTTTTT
CDR3aa: CAWSGLGVGEKLFF

j_gene: TRBJ2-2
abundance: .
d_gene: .
v_gene: TRBV15
CDR3nt: TGTGCCACCAGCAGAGAAGGTCGACAGACCGGGGAGCTGTTTTTT
CDR3aa: CATSREGRQTGELFF

j_gene: TRBJ2-7
abundance: .
d_gene: TRBD1
v_gene: TRBV7-2
CDR3nt: TGTGCCAGCAGCTTAGGACAGGGTATTTCCTACGAGCAGTACTTC
CDR3aa: CASSLGQGISYEQYF

j_gene: TRBJ1-1
abundance: .
d_gene: .
v_gene: TRBV19
CDR3nt: TGTGCCAGTAGTTGGCAGAACACTGAAGCTTTCTTT
CDR3aa: CASSWQNTEAFF

j_gene: TRBJ2-3
abundance: .
d_gene: TRBD1
v_gene: TRBV5-1
CDR3nt: TGCGCCAGCAGCTCCGGGACAGGGGCAGATACGCAGTATTTT
CDR3aa: CASSSGTGADTQYF

j_gene: TRBJ1-2
abundance: .
d_gene: .
v_gene: TRBV27
CDR3nt: TGTGCCAGCAGTGATCGTCAGGGTGCCTATGGCTACACCTTC
CDR3aa: CASSDRQGAYGYTF

j_gene: TRBJ2-3
abundance: few
d_gene: TRBD2
v_gene: TRBV4-1
CDR3nt: TGCGCCAGCAGCCAAGGCGGGAGAGGAGATACGCAGTATTTT
CDR3aa: CASSQGGRGDTQYF

j_gene: TRBJ1-1
abundance: few
d_gene: TRBD1
v_gene: TRBV5-4
CDR3nt: TGTGCCAGCAGCTTCTCACTCTGGACAGGGAACACTGAAGCTTTCTTT
CDR3aa: CASSFSLWTGNTEAFF

j_gene: TRBJ1-5
abundance: few
d_gene: .
v_gene: TRBV2
CDR3nt: TGTGCCAGCAGTGAATCCAGGGGTGATCAGCCCCAGCATTTT
CDR3aa: CASSESRGDQPQHF

j_gene: TRBJ2-2
abundance: few
d_gene: .
v_gene: TRBV2
CDR3nt: TGTGCCAGCAGTGACGACTCACCGCAAGCCGGGGAGCTGTTTTTT
CDR3aa: CASSDDSPQAGELFF

j_gene: TRBJ2-5
abundance: few
d_gene: .
v_gene: TRBV18
CDR3nt: TGTGCCAGCTCACCACGGGTCGGGGGTCAAGAGACCCAGTACTTC
CDR3aa: CASSPRVGGQETQYF

j_gene: TRBJ2-5
abundance: few
d_gene: .
v_gene: TRBV5-4
CDR3nt: TGTGCCAGCAGCTCGACCGTACAGGGACCTCGGAAGACCCAGTACTTC
CDR3aa: CASSSTVQGPRKTQYF

j_gene: TRBJ2-1
abundance: few
d_gene: .
v_gene: TRBV29-1
CDR3nt: TGCAGCGTTGAGGCCCTGACTAATGAGCAGTTCTTC
CDR3aa: CSVEALTNEQFF

j_gene: TRBJ2-3
abundance: .
d_gene: .
v_gene: TRBV7-2
CDR3nt: TGTGCCAGCAGCCCCACCGGCCTAGCGTTCGACACAGATACGCAGTATTTT
CDR3aa: CASSPTGLAFDTDTQYF

j_gene: TRBJ1-5
abundance: .
d_gene: .
v_gene: TRBV9
CDR3nt: TGTGCCAGCAGCGGGGGACACAATCAGCCCCAGCATTTT
CDR3aa: CASSGGHNQPQHF

j_gene: TRBJ2-1
abundance: few
d_gene: TRBD2
v_gene: TRBV5-1
CDR3nt: TGCGCCAGCAGCCTGACTAGCGGGGGTTCCTACAATGAGCAGTTCTTC
CDR3aa: CASSLTSGGSYNEQFF

j_gene: TRBJ1-4
abundance: .
d_gene: .
v_gene: TRBV18
CDR3nt: TGTGCCAGCTCATCCAACGGTGCAACTAATGAAAAACTGTTTTTT
CDR3aa: CASSSNGATNEKLFF

j_gene: TRBJ1-2
abundance: .
d_gene: .
v_gene: TRBV7-8
CDR3nt: TGTGCCAGCACCCTACAGGGAACCTATGGCTACACCTTC
CDR3aa: CASTLQGTYGYTF

j_gene: TRBJ2-5
abundance: .
d_gene: TRBD2
v_gene: TRBV7-7
CDR3nt: TGTGCTAGCAGCTTAGCGGGGGGAGAGACCCAGTACTTC
CDR3aa: CASSLAGGETQYF

j_gene: TRBJ1-2
abundance: .
d_gene: TRBD1
v_gene: TRBV18
CDR3nt: TGTGCCAGCTCACCACCGACGACAGGGGGCTATGGTGGCTACACCTTC
CDR3aa: CASSPPTTGGYGGYTF